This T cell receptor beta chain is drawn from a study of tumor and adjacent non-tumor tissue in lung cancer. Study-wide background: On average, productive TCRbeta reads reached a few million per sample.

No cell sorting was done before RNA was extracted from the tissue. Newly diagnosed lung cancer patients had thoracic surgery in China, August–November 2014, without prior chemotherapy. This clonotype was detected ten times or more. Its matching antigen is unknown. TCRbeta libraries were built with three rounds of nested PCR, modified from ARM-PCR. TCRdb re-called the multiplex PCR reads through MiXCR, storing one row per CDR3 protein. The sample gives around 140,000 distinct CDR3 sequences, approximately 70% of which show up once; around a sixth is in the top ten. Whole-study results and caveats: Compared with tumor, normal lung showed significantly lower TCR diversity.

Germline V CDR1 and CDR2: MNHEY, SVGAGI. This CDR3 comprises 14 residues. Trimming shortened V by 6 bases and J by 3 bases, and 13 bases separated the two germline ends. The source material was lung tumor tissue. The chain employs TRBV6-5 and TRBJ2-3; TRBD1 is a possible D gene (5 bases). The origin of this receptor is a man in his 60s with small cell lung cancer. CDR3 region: CASSWGHRTDTQYF. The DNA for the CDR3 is TGTGCCAGCAGCTGGGGTCACAGGACAGATACGCAGTATTTT.